A selection of T cell receptor beta chains follows, all from one sample in a study of molecular identifiers for immune sequencing clone quantification. TCRdb itself ran the PCR reads through MiXCR, one entry per CDR3 protein. The table has about half a million distinct CDR3 sequences, 25% seen once. Material: naive CD8+ T cells from blood, with Jurkat cell RNA spiked in. The receptors were gathered from a human donor in good health. Some libraries in this study had Jurkat cell RNA spiked in. Both conserved end residues are part of each CDR3. D genes are given only for firm matches. Only part of the rows carry a size: once, few, many, or a class if the clone is expanded.

v_call	clone_size	d_call	j_call	cdr3_nt	cdr3_aa
TRBV4-3	many	.	TRBJ1-4	TGCGCCAGCAGCCAAAATCAGGGGAACACAAATGAAAAACTGTTTTTT	CASSQNQGNTNEKLFF
TRBV2	.	.	TRBJ1-5	TGTGCCAGCAGTGTTACCAGGGAGGGTTTGACCGGAACCCAGCCCCAGCATTTT	CASSVTREGLTGTQPQHF
TRBV4-1	.	TRBD2	TRBJ2-2	TGCGCCAGCAGCCAAGAGCCAGGCGGGGGATGGGCCGTGGAGCTGTTTTTT	CASSQEPGGGWAVELFF
TRBV6-5	few	.	TRBJ1-4	TGTGCCAGCAGACCTGGGACAACCGCTTCGGAAAAACTGTTTTTT	CASRPGTTASEKLFF
TRBV4-3	.	.	TRBJ2-3	TGCGCCAGCAGCCAAGAGAGGTCAACAGATACGCAGTGTTTT	CASSQERSTDTQCF
TRBV11-2	few	TRBD1	TRBJ1-1	TGTGCCAGCAGCTTAGGTCAGGGGGCAAGGTTGAACACTGAAGCTTTCTTT	CASSLGQGARLNTEAFF
TRBV20-1	few	.	TRBJ2-5	TGCAGTGCCAAGGACCAGACAGCATACCAAGAGACCCAGTACTTC	CSAKDQTAYQETQYF
TRBV5-3	.	TRBD2	TRBJ2-7	TGTGCCAGCAAGGCAGGACTAGCAGTCGAGCAGTACTTC	CASKAGLAVEQYF
TRBV5-6	.	.	TRBJ2-1	TGTGCCAGCAGCTTGCCGGGCACCGGCAATGAGCAGTTCTTC	CASSLPGTGNEQFF
TRBV20-1	many	.	TRBJ1-1	TGCAGTGCTAGATCACCAGGGGTATCTTCTGAAGCTTTCTTT	CSARSPGVSSEAFF
TRBV28	many	TRBD2	TRBJ2-3	TGTGCCAGCAGTTCCCCCCAACTAGCGGCCGGCACAGATACGCAGTATTTT	CASSSPQLAAGTDTQYF
TRBV20-1	many	TRBD2	TRBJ2-2	TGCAGTGCTATGCCCCGGGGGGGGAGGGACACCGGGGAGCTGTTTTTT	CSAMPRGGRDTGELFF
TRBV28	few	.	TRBJ1-6	TGTGCCAGCAGTTACGCCCAGGGTTCCTCACCCCTCCACTTT	CASSYAQGSSPLHF
TRBV6-5	.	.	TRBJ1-1	TGTGCCAGCAGTTACGAGGCAGGGCTGGGCACTGAAGCTTTCTTT	CASSYEAGLGTEAFF
TRBV6-5	few	TRBD1	TRBJ1-1	TGTGCCAGCAGTATCGGGACAGGGAGGGGTGAAGCTTTCTTT	CASSIGTGRGEAFF
TRBV7-6	.	.	TRBJ2-7	TGTGCCAGCAGCTTAGCGACGTTCTCCTACGAGCAGTACTTC	CASSLATFSYEQYF
TRBV13	few	.	TRBJ1-5	TGTGCCAGCAGCTCGTCCGAGGGGGGTGTCAGTCAGCCCCAGCATTTT	CASSSSEGGVSQPQHF
TRBV19	.	.	TRBJ2-7	TGTGCCAGTAGTATAAACGAGGGGTTTGAGCAGTACTTC	CASSINEGFEQYF
TRBV11-2	few	.	TRBJ2-3	TGTGCCAGCACCTTCTCTGTTACGCCAGGGCAAGATACGCAGTATTTT	CASTFSVTPGQDTQYF
TRBV7-2	.	.	TRBJ2-7	TGTGCCAGCAGCTTAGGGGCTAGCTCCTACGCGCAGTACTTC	CASSLGASSYAQYF
TRBV4-1	many	TRBD1	TRBJ2-3	TGCGCCAGCAGCCATTCGGGACAGGGTCCAGATACGCAGTATTTT	CASSHSGQGPDTQYF
TRBV12-3/TRBV12-4	many	.	TRBJ2-1	TGTGCCAGCAGTTTGGGGGTTCATGAGCAGTTCTTC	CASSLGVHEQFF
TRBV7-9	many	TRBD1	TRBJ1-1	TGTGCCAGTACTTCGACAGGGGAGGGTTTCTTT	CASTSTGEGFF
TRBV5-6	few	TRBD2	TRBJ2-5	TGTGCCAGCAGCTTGGCATCGGGGGGGCCTCGAGAGACCCAGTACTTC	CASSLASGGPRETQYF
TRBV5-6	many	.	TRBJ2-6	TGTGCCAGCAGCTTGTTACGGGGTATGGTTTCTGTGGCCAACGTCCTGACTTTC	CASSLLRGMVSVANVLTF
TRBV5-4	many	TRBD1	TRBJ1-1	TGTGCCAGCAGCCTAAGACAGGGGGTGAACACTGAAGCTTTCTTT	CASSLRQGVNTEAFF
TRBV2	few	.	TRBJ2-7	TGTGCCAGCAATCCAGCAGGAACCTGGGAGCAGTACTTC	CASNPAGTWEQYF
TRBV7-2	many	.	TRBJ2-1	TGTGCCAGCAGCCCCCTCGGGGGCACCGACAATGAGCAGTTCTTC	CASSPLGGTDNEQFF